This T cell receptor (beta chain) came from a study of blood T cell repertoires in COVID-19. Germline loops: CDR1 LGHDT, CDR2 YNNKEL (reference sequence). This CDR3 has 15 residues. V gave up 1 base and J gave up 0 bases; unmatched junction bases: 1. Using immunoSEQ multiplex PCR, the repertoire was profiled, and TCRdb retains in-frame clones only, with some absent. Of about 99,000 clones in the sample, roughly 76% are singletons; the top ten hold 4% to 5.5%. This receptor was taken from an elderly man with COVID-19, enrolled during active disease. The chain carries TRBV3-1 (or the pseudogene TRBV3-2) and TRBJ2-3; 7 nucleotides align to TRBD1. Material for sequencing was peripheral blood. DNA of the CDR3: TGTGCCAGCAGCCAAGGGACAGGCAGCACAGATACGCAGTATTTT. Its protein is CASSQGTGSTDTQYF.